This record covers a single TCR beta chain. What it recognizes is unknown. Libraries were prepared by immunoSEQ multiplex PCR; TCRdb keeps only in-frame clonotypes and omits some of them. The data show about 160,000 clones, approximately 84% seen once. CDR1 is SGDLS and CDR2 is YYNGEE in the germline V gene. This CDR3 comprises 15 residues. Between the trimmed V and J ends, which lost 0 bases and 4 bases, there was a span of 14 bases. This entry comes from a study of cytomegalovirus exposure and HLA in healthy donors. General study results and limits: The study listed approximately 170 cytomegalovirus-associated TCR beta chains.

Material: PBMCs. The clonotype originates from a young man in good health and CMV-seropositive. The chain uses TRBV9 and TRBJ2-7; a weak D match, TRBD2 (5 bases). CDR3 DNA: TGTGCCAGCAGCGTAGCTACGGACTCCTCGTACGAGCAGTACTTC. Translated, it gives CASSVATDSSYEQYF.